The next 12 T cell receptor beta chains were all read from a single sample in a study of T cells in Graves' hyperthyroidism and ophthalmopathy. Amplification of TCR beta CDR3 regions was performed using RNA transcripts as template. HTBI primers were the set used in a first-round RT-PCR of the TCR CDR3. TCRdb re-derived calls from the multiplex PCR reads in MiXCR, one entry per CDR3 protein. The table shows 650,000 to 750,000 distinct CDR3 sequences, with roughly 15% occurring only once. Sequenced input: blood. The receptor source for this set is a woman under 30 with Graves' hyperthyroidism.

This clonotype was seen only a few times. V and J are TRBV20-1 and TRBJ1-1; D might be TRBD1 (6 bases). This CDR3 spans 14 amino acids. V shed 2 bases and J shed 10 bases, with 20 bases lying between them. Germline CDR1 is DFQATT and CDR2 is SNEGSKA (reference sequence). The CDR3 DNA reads TGCAGTGCTAGACCCGGGGGCGCCGAGTTAAGAGCTTTCTTT. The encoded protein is CSARPGGAELRAFF.

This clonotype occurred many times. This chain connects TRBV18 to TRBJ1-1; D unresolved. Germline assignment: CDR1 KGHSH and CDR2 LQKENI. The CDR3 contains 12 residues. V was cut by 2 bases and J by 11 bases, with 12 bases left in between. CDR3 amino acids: CASSPGQGWAFF. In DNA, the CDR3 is TGTGCCAGCTCACCAGGGCAAGGCTGGGCTTTCTTT.

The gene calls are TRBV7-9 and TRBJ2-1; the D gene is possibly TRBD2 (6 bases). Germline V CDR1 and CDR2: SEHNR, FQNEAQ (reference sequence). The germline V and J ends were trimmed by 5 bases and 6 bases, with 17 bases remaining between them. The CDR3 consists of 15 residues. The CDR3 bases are TGTGCCAGCAGCGCCGGGACTTCTAACTCCAATGAGCAGTTCTTC. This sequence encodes CASSAGTSNSNEQFF.

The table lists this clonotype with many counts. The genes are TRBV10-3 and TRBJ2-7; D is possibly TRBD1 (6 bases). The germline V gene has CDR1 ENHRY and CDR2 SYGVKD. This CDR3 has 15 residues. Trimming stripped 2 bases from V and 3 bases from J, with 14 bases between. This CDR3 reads CAISEIGTPIYEQYF. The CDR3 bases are TGTGCCATCAGTGAGATAGGGACACCAATCTACGAGCAGTACTTC.

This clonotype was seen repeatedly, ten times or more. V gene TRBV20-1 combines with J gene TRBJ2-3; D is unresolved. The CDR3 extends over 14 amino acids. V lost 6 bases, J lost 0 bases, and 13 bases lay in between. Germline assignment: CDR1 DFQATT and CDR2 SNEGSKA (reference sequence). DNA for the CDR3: TGCAGTGCCCCAGTTGACCCTAGCACAGATACGCAGTATTTT. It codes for CSAPVDPSTDTQYF.

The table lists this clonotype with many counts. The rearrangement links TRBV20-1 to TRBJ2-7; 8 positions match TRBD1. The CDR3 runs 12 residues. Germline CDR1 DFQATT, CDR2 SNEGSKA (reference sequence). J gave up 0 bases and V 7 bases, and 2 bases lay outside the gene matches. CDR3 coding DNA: TGCAGTGGGACAGGGCACTCCTACGAGCAGTACTTC. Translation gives CSGTGHSYEQYF.

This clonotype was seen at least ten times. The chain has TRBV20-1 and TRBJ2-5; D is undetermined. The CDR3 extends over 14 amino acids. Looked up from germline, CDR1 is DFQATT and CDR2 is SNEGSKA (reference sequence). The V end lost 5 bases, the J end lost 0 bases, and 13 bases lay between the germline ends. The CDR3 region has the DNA TGCAGTGCTCAAATACCCGGGTACCAAGAGACCCAGTACTTC. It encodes CSAQIPGYQETQYF.

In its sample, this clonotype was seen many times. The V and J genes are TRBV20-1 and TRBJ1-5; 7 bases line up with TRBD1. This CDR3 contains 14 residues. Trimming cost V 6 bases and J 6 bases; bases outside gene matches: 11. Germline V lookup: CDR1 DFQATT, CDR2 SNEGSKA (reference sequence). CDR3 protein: CSAKLGDRGQPQHF. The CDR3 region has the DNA TGCAGTGCAAAGCTGGGGGACAGAGGTCAGCCCCAGCATTTT.

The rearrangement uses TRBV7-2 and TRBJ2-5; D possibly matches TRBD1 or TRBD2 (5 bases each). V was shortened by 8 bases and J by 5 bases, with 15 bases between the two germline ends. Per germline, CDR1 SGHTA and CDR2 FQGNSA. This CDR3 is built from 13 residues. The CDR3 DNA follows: TGTGCCAGCTCTGGGGGATTATCTGAGACCCAGTACTTC. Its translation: CASSGGLSETQYF.

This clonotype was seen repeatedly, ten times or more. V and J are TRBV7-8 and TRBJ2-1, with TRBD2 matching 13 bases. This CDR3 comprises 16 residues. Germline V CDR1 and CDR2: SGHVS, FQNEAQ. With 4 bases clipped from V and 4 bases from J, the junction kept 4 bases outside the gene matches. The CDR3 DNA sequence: TGTGCCAGCAGCTCTAGGACTAGCGGGAGTTACAATGAGCAGTTCTTC. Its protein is CASSSRTSGSYNEQFF.

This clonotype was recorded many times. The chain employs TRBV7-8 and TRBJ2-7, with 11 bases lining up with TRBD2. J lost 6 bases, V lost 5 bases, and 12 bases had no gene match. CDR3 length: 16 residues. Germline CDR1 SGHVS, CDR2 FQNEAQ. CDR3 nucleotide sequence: TGTGCCAGCAGCATCCTAGCGGGAGGTTTTCAGAGCGAGCAGTACTTC. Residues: CASSILAGGFQSEQYF.

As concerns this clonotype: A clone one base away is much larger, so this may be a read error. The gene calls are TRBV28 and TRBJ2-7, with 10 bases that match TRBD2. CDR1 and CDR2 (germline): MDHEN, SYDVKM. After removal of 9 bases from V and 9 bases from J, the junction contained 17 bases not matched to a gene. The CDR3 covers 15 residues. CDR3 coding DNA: TGTGCCAGTAGAGCAACTAGCGGGACCCCTTTAGGGCAGTACTTC. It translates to CASRATSGTPLGQYF.